A single sample gave rise to the 12 T cell receptor beta chains below, sequenced in a study of Japanese encephalitis immunity and Zika vaccine responses. TCRdb reprocessed the 5' RACE reads with MiXCR, giving one entry per CDR3 protein. The table has fewer than 150 distinct CDR3 sequences, roughly 2.4% seen once; the top ten hold 35% to 40%. PBMCs were CFSE-labeled and cultured for 5 to 7 days with peptide pools at approximately 1 ug/mL each. The input for sequencing was antigen-activated CD8+ T cells from blood, cultured, taken during a Zika inactivated vaccine study. These receptors originate from an adult woman who received an inactivated Zika virus vaccine.

This clonotype is deemed hyperexpanded. V gene TRBV28 combines with J gene TRBJ2-7; D might be TRBD1 (5 bases). In germline, CDR1 is MDHEN, CDR2 SYDVKM. V lost 7 bases to trimming and J lost 3 bases, with 13 bases between them. The CDR3 length is 13 residues. CDR3 amino acids: CASNAGFYYEQYF. The CDR3, as DNA: TGTGCCAGCAATGCAGGGTTTTACTACGAGCAGTACTTC.

By its share, this clonotype is hyperexpanded (1% or more). The rearrangement links TRBV9 to TRBJ1-1, with D hard to call. V lost 0 bases, J lost 1 base, and 10 bases lay in between. The CDR3 contains 15 residues. Germline-derived CDR1 and CDR2 are SGDLS and YYNGEE. CDR3 DNA sequence: TGTGCCAGCAGCGTAGTGGGTGGGTCGAACACTGAAGCTTTCTTT. Encoded protein: CASSVVGGSNTEAFF.

Judged by abundance, this clonotype is hyperexpanded (1% or more). The rearrangement links TRBV2 to TRBJ2-1; D gene ambiguous. V dropped 0 bases and J dropped 9 bases, with 15 bases sitting between them. Germline lookup yields CDR1 SNHLY and CDR2 FYNNEI. This CDR3 contains 15 residues. CDR3 sequence: CASSEAFFSMAEQFF. The CDR3 coding sequence is TGTGCCAGCAGTGAAGCGTTTTTTAGCATGGCTGAGCAGTTCTTC. The full variable domain, rest sourced from reference TRBV2 and TRBJ2-1, is EPEVTQTPSHQVTQMGQEVILRCVPISNHLYFYWYRQILGQKVEFLVSFYNNEISEKSEIFDDQFSVERPDGSNFTLKIRSTKLEDSAMYFCASSEAFFSMAEQFFGPGTRLTVL.

By share, this clonotype ranks as large. The CDR3 DNA sequence: TGCGCCAGCAGCTATTCAGGGGGCTACGAGCAGTACTTC. Translation gives CASSYSGGYEQYF. The V call is TRBV5-1, the J call TRBJ2-7, with TRBD1 matching 7 bases. CDR3 length equals 13 residues. Germline trimming cut 3 bases from V and 3 bases from J; bases unmatched to any gene: 3. Looked up from germline, CDR1 is SGHRS and CDR2 is YFSETQ.

This clonotype counts as hyperexpanded. The chain uses TRBV5-1 and TRBJ2-1, with 7 positions matching TRBD1. The V and J ends lost 4 bases and 7 bases, in that order; junction bases with no gene match: 11. Looked up from germline, CDR1 is SGHRS and CDR2 is YFSETQ. This CDR3 spans 15 amino acids. CDR3 sequence: CASSPDRINVNEQFF. The CDR3 DNA is TGCGCCAGCAGCCCGGACAGGATAAATGTTAATGAGCAGTTCTTC. Variable domain in full (rest from reference TRBV5-1 and TRBJ2-1): KAGVTQTPRYLIKTRGQQVTLSCSPISGHRSVSWYQQTPGQGLQFLFEYFSETQRNKGNFPGRFSGRQFSNSRSEMNVSTLELGDSALYLCASSPDRINVNEQFFGPGTRLTVL.

In this sample, this clonotype is large. The V and J genes are TRBV20-1 and TRBJ1-4; D uncertain. Germline V lookup: CDR1 DFQATT, CDR2 SNEGSKA (reference sequence). V dropped 2 bases and J dropped 5 bases, with 9 bases sitting between them. There are 13 residues in the CDR3. In DNA form, the CDR3 reads TGCAGTGCTAGACACCTTGAGAATGAAAAACTGTTTTTT. It yields the protein CSARHLENEKLFF.

In its sample, this clonotype ranks as hyperexpanded. This rearrangement joins TRBV7-9 to TRBJ1-5; D not certain. The germline V and J ends were trimmed by 2 bases and 1 base, with 0 bases remaining between them. The germline gives CDR1 SEHNR, CDR2 FQNEAQ (reference sequence). This CDR3 spans 12 amino acids. CDR3 in DNA: TGTGCCAGCAGCTTAAGCAATCAGCCCCAGCATTTT. Translating it yields CASSLSNQPQHF.

This clonotype counts as large (0.1 to 1%). The chain joins TRBV28 to TRBJ2-3; D is perhaps TRBD2 (6 bases). Trimming stripped 1 base from V and 6 bases from J, with 20 bases between. The CDR3 covers 17 residues. CDR1 MDHEN and CDR2 SYDVKM come from the germline V gene. The CDR3 sequence: CASSLYVGGPTLDTQYF. As DNA, the CDR3 is TGTGCCAGCAGTTTATACGTGGGGGGACCGACACTCGATACGCAGTATTTT. Supplemented by reference TRBV28 and TRBJ2-3, the full variable domain reads DVKVTQSSRYLVKRTGEKVFLECVQDMDHENMFWYRQDPGLGLRLIYFSYDVKMKEKGDIPEGYSVSREKKERFSLILESASTNQTSMYLCASSLYVGGPTLDTQYFGPGTRLTVL.

This clonotype is categorized as large. The chain has TRBV28 and TRBJ2-2; 9 nucleotides line up with TRBD1. The ends lost 3 bases at V and 7 bases at J; junction bases unmatched: 6. The CDR3 consists of 15 residues. Germline V CDR1 and CDR2: MDHEN, SYDVKM. CDR3 sequence: CASSLGDRVSGELFF. The CDR3 nucleotides read TGTGCCAGCAGTTTGGGGGACAGGGTCAGCGGGGAGCTGTTTTTT.

By share of the sample, this clonotype is large. The J gene is TRBJ2-6, the V gene TRBV5-1, with unresolved D. CDR1 SGHRS and CDR2 YFSETQ come from the germline V gene. Trimming took off 1 base at V and 0 bases at J, with 17 bases between the two ends. The CDR3 contains 19 residues. Here the CDR3 DNA reads TGCGCCAGCAGCTTGCGCTCCCGCGGAGAGATCTCTGGGGCCAACGTCCTGACTTTC. Translated: CASSLRSRGEISGANVLTF.

This clonotype is large by share. This sequence joins TRBV14 and TRBJ1-1; no clear D. The CDR3 runs to 14 residues. Germline CDR1 SGHDN, CDR2 FVKESK. Trimming left V 10 bases short and J 0 bases short, with 15 bases between. CDR3 in amino acids: CATREGTLNTEAFF. DNA of the CDR3: TGTGCCACGCGAGAGGGTACATTGAACACTGAAGCTTTCTTT.

J is TRBJ2-7 and V is TRBV2, with a tentative D call TRBD1 (6 bases). This CDR3 has 14 amino acids. V was shortened by 2 bases and J by 3 bases, with 11 bases between the two germline ends. Per the germline V gene, CDR1 is SNHLY and CDR2 is FYNNEI. For the CDR3, the DNA is TGTGCCAGCAGTGAACGACGGGACAACTACGAGCAGTACTTC. It specifies CASSERRDNYEQYF. Based on the CDR3 plus reference TRBV2 and TRBJ2-7, the full variable domain is EPEVTQTPSHQVTQMGQEVILRCVPISNHLYFYWYRQILGQKVEFLVSFYNNEISEKSEIFDDQFSVERPDGSNFTLKIRSTKLEDSAMYFCASSERRDNYEQYFGPGTRLTVT.